Described below is a single T cell receptor beta chain sequence and its context. What it binds is not known. These data are taken from a study of OX40 agonist ivuxolimab in advanced cancers. Background on the study: At 82.7% male, the cohort had a mean age of 60 years, ranging from about 20 to 79. Study outcomes and limitations: There was clonal expansion of CD4+ and CD8+ blood T cells by week 6 at 0.1 to 3.0 mg/kg.

Using immunoSEQ multiplex PCR, the repertoire was profiled, and TCRdb retains in-frame clones only, with some absent. The sample carries some 75,000 clones, 84% recorded once. The V end lost 1 base, the J end lost 3 bases, and 9 bases lay between the germline ends. Germline values: CDR1 SGHAT, CDR2 FQDESV (reference sequence). The CDR3 covers 14 residues. The sample was CD4+ or CD8+ T cells sorted from blood, taken in a trial of the OX40 agonist ivuxolimab. This clonotype originated in an adult with an advanced solid tumor such as melanoma, head and neck, liver or kidney cancer. The V call is TRBV11-1, the J call TRBJ1-2; D not certain. The CDR3 DNA is TGTGCCAGCAGCTTAGTATCTGGGGACTATGGCTACACCTTC. Amino acids: CASSLVSGDYGYTF.